Each of the 20 T cell receptor beta chains below was sequenced from the same sample in a study of blood T cell repertoires in COVID-19. Assay used: immunoSEQ multiplex PCR; TCRdb lists only in-frame clones, some missing. This sample has a few hundred thousand clones; 86% occur once, and the top ten carry about 5.9%. The sequencing input was peripheral blood. These receptor sequences come from a man aged 55 to 70 with acute or convalescent COVID-19.

The CDR3 here is CASSLGTAQNYGYTF. As DNA, the CDR3 is TGTGCCAGCAGCTTAGGGACAGCTCAGAACTATGGCTACACCTTC. The chain employs TRBV9 and TRBJ1-2, with 7 bases lining up with TRBD1. The CDR3 is 15 residues long. Trimming removed 4 bases from V and 2 bases from J; junction bases left unmatched: 8. In germline, CDR1 is SGDLS, CDR2 YYNGEE. Full variable domain (outside the CDR3, taken from reference TRBV9 and TRBJ1-2): DSGVTQTPKHLITATGQRVTLRCSPRSGDLSVYWYQQSLDQGLQFLIQYYNGEERAKGNILERFSAQQFPDLHSELNLSSLELGDSALYFCASSLGTAQNYGYTFGSGTRLTVV.

A single count supports this clone. The chain couples TRBV6-5 to TRBJ2-1; D perhaps matches TRBD2 (7 bases). V was clipped by 2 bases and J by 8 bases, with 13 bases between them. CDR3 length: 14 amino acids. The germline V gene encodes CDR1 MNHEY and CDR2 SVGAGI. The CDR3 region is CASSYGRGLDEQFF. The CDR3 nucleotides read TGTGCCAGCAGTTACGGGAGGGGGTTGGATGAGCAGTTCTTC.

The chain combines TRBV6-2 or TRBV6-3 with TRBJ1-4; TRBD1 is a possible D gene (6 bases). V was cut by 5 bases and J by 3 bases, with 16 bases left in between. Looked up from germline, CDR1 is MNHEY and CDR2 is SVGEGT. This CDR3 contains 16 residues. CDR3 in amino acids: CASSKRGPAANEKLFF. The DNA of the CDR3 is TGTGCCAGCAGTAAGCGGGGGCCCGCAGCTAATGAAAAACTGTTTTTT.

CDR3 in amino acids: CASSYGRRGSSYEQYF. The CDR3 region has the DNA TGTGCCAGCAGTTACGGAAGGAGGGGATCGTCCTACGAGCAGTACTTC. The J gene is TRBJ2-7, the V gene TRBV6-5; possible D gene TRBD2, 6 bases. The CDR3 contains 16 residues. V lost 2 bases to trimming and J lost 1 base, with 15 bases between them. Germline V lookup: CDR1 MNHEY, CDR2 SVGAGI.

This clone was picked up a small number of times. The chain links TRBV5-5 to TRBJ1-4; 7 nucleotides agree with TRBD1. Germline values: CDR1 SGHKS, CDR2 YYEKEE (reference sequence). CDR3 length equals 15 residues. V was pared by 2 bases and J by 0 bases, with 1 base of the junction left unmatched. CDR3 sequence: CASSFQGATNEKLFF. In DNA form, the CDR3 reads TGTGCCAGCAGCTTTCAGGGGGCAACTAATGAAAAACTGTTTTTT.

The chain carries TRBV14 and TRBJ1-3; 7 positions match TRBD1. V gave up 3 bases and J gave up 3 bases; unmatched junction bases: 11. Germline-derived CDR1 and CDR2 are SGHDN and FVKESK. The CDR3 is 17 residues long. CDR3 sequence reads: CASSHKTGTDLGNTIYF. The CDR3 region has the DNA TGTGCCAGCAGCCATAAAACCGGGACAGATCTTGGAAACACCATATATTTT.

This chain connects TRBV11-2 to TRBJ2-1; 12 bases are shared with TRBD2. With 5 bases clipped from V and 4 bases from J, the junction kept 3 bases outside the gene matches. CDR3 length equals 15 residues. Germline CDR1 and CDR2: SGHAT and FQNNGV. The CDR3 nucleotides are TGTGCCAGCAGCACTGGACTAGCGGGATACAATGAGCAGTTCTTC. Translated: CASSTGLAGYNEQFF.

V is TRBV6-2 or TRBV6-3 and J is TRBJ2-1, with 11 bases fitting TRBD2. The CDR3 spans 15 residues. Germline CDR1 and CDR2: MNHEY and SVGEGT. The V segment lost 0 bases and the J segment 9 bases; nucleotides outside the gene matches: 4. DNA for the CDR3: TGTGCCAGCAGTTACTCGATACTAGCGGGAGCTGAGCAGTTCTTC. Translation gives CASSYSILAGAEQFF.

The J gene is TRBJ1-2, the V gene TRBV19; D is ambiguous. Deletions cut 2 bases from V and 3 bases from J, with 10 bases between. The germline V gene has CDR1 LNHDA and CDR2 SQIVND (reference sequence). The length of the CDR3 is 14 residues. The CDR3 nucleotides are TGTGCCAGTAGTATAACTTTCTTGGACTATGGCTACACCTTC. Its translation: CASSITFLDYGYTF.

The chain combines TRBV14 with TRBJ2-5; weak D call: TRBD2 (5 bases). This CDR3 has 14 residues. CDR1 is SGHDN and CDR2 is FVKESK in the germline V gene. Trimming pared 1 base from V and 3 bases from J, leaving 9 bases between. Written as DNA, the CDR3 is TGTGCCAGCAGCCAAGCGGGATTAGAAGAGACCCAGTACTTC. Protein product: CASSQAGLEETQYF.

This clone appeared a few times. This sequence joins TRBV10-3 and TRBJ1-2; 9 bases match TRBD1. The J segment lost 0 bases and the V segment lost 7 bases, leaving 9 bases of the junction unmatched. The CDR3 has 16 residues. Germline CDR1 reads ENHRY; CDR2 reads SYGVKD. CDR3: CAITPGQGVANYGYTF. CDR3 bases: TGTGCCATCACTCCGGGACAGGGAGTAGCTAACTATGGCTACACCTTC.

This clone showed up just a few times. This rearrangement joins TRBV5-5 to TRBJ1-5; 7 nucleotides agree with TRBD1. The V gene's germline CDR1 is SGHKS and CDR2 YYEKEE (reference sequence). The CDR3 is 15 amino acids. The J segment lost 4 bases and the V segment lost 0 bases, leaving 4 bases of the junction unmatched. The CDR3 sequence: CASSLGTGPNQPQHF. The CDR3 coding sequence is TGTGCCAGCAGCTTGGGGACAGGCCCAAATCAGCCCCAGCATTTT.

This clone was detected once. The rearrangement uses TRBV27 and TRBJ1-6, with D perhaps matching TRBD1 (6 bases). The CDR3 length is 14 residues. V was cut by 5 bases and J by 7 bases, with 12 bases left in between. Germline CDR1 MNHEY, CDR2 SMNVEV (reference sequence). The CDR3 region is CASSTTGLNSPLHF. DNA for the CDR3: TGTGCCAGCAGTACGACAGGCCTAAATTCACCCCTCCACTTT.

The chain uses TRBV7-8 and TRBJ1-1; D may be TRBD1 (6 bases). Trimming took 5 bases from V and 0 from J, leaving 10 bases between them. Per the germline V gene, CDR1 is SGHVS and CDR2 is FQNEAQ. The CDR3 runs 14 residues. CDR3 protein: CASSLDRLNTEAFF. CDR3 sequence (DNA): TGTGCCAGCAGCCTGGACAGATTGAACACTGAAGCTTTCTTT. The variable domain in full, with the rest retrieved from reference TRBV7-8 and TRBJ1-1, is GAGVSQSPRYKVAKRGQDVALRCDPISGHVSLFWYQQALGQGPEFLTYFQNEAQLDKSGLPSDRFFAERPEGSVSTLKIQRTQQEDSAVYLCASSLDRLNTEAFFGQGTRLTVV.

The V and J genes are TRBV5-5 and TRBJ2-7; 8 bases match TRBD1. Germline V gives CDR1 SGHKS, CDR2 YYEKEE (reference sequence). The length of the CDR3 is 15 residues. Trimming took 0 bases from V and 6 from J; bases not matched to a gene: 8. The CDR3 sequence: CASSLDSGQEGEQYF. In DNA form, the CDR3 reads TGTGCCAGCAGCTTGGACTCGGGACAGGAGGGCGAGCAGTACTTC.

J is TRBJ2-7 and V is TRBV5-1; 12 bases match TRBD2. CDR1 and CDR2 from the germline V gene are SGHRS and YFSETQ. The CDR3 has 15 residues. Losses at the gene ends were 0 bases for V and 3 bases for J; bases not matched to a gene: 1. CDR3 sequence: CASSLGLAGDYEQYF. The CDR3 region has the DNA TGCGCCAGCAGCTTGGGACTAGCGGGAGACTACGAGCAGTACTTC. Full variable domain (remainder filled in from reference TRBV5-1 and TRBJ2-7): KAGVTQTPRYLIKTRGQQVTLSCSPISGHRSVSWYQQTPGQGLQFLFEYFSETQRNKGNFPGRFSGRQFSNSRSEMNVSTLELGDSALYLCASSLGLAGDYEQYFGPGTRLTVT.

V and J are TRBV7-9 and TRBJ2-3, with TRBD1 matching 8 bases. The CDR3 covers 15 residues. Unmatched junction bases numbered 8, after V lost 5 bases and J lost 4 bases. Germline V gene sequence: CDR1 SEHNR, CDR2 FQNEAQ (reference sequence). The CDR3: CASSRGQGFADTQYF. CDR3 DNA sequence: TGTGCCAGCAGCCGAGGACAGGGTTTCGCAGATACGCAGTATTTT.

This chain links TRBV5-6 with TRBJ2-7; D may be TRBD2 (6 bases). The germline V gene has CDR1 SGHDT and CDR2 YYEEEE. Trimming took 6 bases from V and 3 from J, leaving 16 bases between them. This CDR3 has 14 residues. CDR3 in DNA: TGTGCCAGCACTTTGAGCGGGCCCAACTACGAGCAGTACTTC. The encoded protein is CASTLSGPNYEQYF.

This rearrangement joins TRBV18 to TRBJ2-2; 7 bases are shared with TRBD2. The junction had 16 bases not matched to a gene; V was cut back by 3 bases and J by 6 bases. The CDR3 runs 18 residues. CDR1 and CDR2 from the germline V gene are KGHSH and LQKENI. CDR3 residues: CASSPRELQPTSPGELFF. CDR3 coding DNA: TGTGCCAGCTCACCGCGAGAATTGCAACCGACTAGCCCCGGGGAGCTGTTTTTT.

J is TRBJ2-7 and V is TRBV20-1; 9 nucleotides match TRBD2. Germline CDR1 reads DFQATT; CDR2 reads SNEGSKA (reference sequence). This CDR3 has 11 amino acids. CDR3 DNA sequence: TGCGGTAGCGGGAGCTCCTACGAGCAGTACTTC. It codes for CGSGSSYEQYF.